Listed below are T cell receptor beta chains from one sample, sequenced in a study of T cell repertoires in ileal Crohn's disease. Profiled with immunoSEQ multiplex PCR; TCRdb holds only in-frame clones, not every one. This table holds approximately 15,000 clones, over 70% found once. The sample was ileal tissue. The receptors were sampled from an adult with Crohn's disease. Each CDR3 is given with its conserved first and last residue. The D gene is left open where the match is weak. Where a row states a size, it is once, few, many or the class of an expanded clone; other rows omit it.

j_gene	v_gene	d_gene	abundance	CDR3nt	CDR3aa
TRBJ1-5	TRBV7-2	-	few	TGTGCCAGCAGCCCCGACGGTACCAAGCAGCCCCAGCATTTT	CASSPDGTKQPQHF
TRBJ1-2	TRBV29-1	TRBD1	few	TGCAGCGTCGGAAACGGACAGGGGATAGACTCGGCCACCTTC	CSVGNGQGIDSATF
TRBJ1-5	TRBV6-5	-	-	TGTGCCAGCAGTTACTCTCCAGGGTTTGGGCAGCCCCAGCATTTT	CASSYSPGFGQPQHF
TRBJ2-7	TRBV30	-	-	TGTGCCTGGAGCGGCGGTAACATACTGTACGAGCAGTACTTC	CAWSGGNILYEQYF
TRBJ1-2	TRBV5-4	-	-	TGTGCCAGCAGCCTTGAGAGGGGGTGGGTCTATGGCTACACCTTC	CASSLERGWVYGYTF
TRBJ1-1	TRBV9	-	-	TGTGCCAGCAGCGCAACCAGGAGTAGCACTGAAGCTTTCTTT	CASSATRSSTEAFF
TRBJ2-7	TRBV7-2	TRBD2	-	TGTGCCAGCAGCTTAGCACTAGCGGGCTACGAGCAGTACTTC	CASSLALAGYEQYF
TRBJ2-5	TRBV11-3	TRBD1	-	TGTGCCAGCAGCCTAGACAGGGTTCGGACCCAGTACTTC	CASSLDRVRTQYF
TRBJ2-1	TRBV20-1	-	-	TGCAGTGCTAGACGACGGGCTGAGCAGTTCTTC	CSARRRAEQFF
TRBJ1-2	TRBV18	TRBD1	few	TGTGCCAGCTCACCACCGGGGACAGGGGTTGGGTATGGCTACACCTTC	CASSPPGTGVGYGYTF
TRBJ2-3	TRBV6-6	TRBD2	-	TGTGCCAGCAGTTCGGGACTAGCGGTGTCAAATACGCAGTATTTT	CASSSGLAVSNTQYF
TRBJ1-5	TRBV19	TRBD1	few	TGTGCCACTTCACCCGCGGACAGGGAAGGACAGCCCCAGCATTTT	CATSPADREGQPQHF
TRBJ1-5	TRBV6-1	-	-	TGTGCCAGCAGCTTGACAGCCATCAATCAGCCCCAGCATTTT	CASSLTAINQPQHF
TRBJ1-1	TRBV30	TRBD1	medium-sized	TGTGCCTGGAGGGAGGGACAGGTGAACACTGAAGCTTTCTTT	CAWREGQVNTEAFF
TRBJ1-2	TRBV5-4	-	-	TGTGCCAGCAGCATAGGCCCTAACTATGGCTACACCTTC	CASSIGPNYGYTF
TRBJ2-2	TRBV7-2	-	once	TGTGCCAGCAGCCTGGAGGCGGCCGGGGAGCTGTTTTTT	CASSLEAAGELFF
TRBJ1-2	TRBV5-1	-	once	TGCGCCAGCAGCTCGCAAACAGGGCTATTCTTCTATGGCTACACCTTC	CASSSQTGLFFYGYTF
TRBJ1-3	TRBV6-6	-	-	TGTGCCAGCCGAGGCTCTGGAAACACCATATATTTT	CASRGSGNTIYF